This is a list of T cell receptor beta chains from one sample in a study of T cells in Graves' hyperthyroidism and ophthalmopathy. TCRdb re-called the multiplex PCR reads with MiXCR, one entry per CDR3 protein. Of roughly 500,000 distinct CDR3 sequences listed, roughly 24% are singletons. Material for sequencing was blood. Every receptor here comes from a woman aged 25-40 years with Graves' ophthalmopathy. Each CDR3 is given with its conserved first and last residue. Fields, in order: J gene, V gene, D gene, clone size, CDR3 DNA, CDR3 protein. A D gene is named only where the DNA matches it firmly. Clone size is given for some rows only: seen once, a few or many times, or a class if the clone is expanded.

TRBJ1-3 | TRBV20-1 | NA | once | TGCAGTGCTAGTGCTTGGGACTCCTCTGGAAACACCATATATTTT | CSASAWDSSGNTIYF
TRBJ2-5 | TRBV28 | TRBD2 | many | TGTGCCAGCAGAGCGGGAAAGGAGACCCAGTACTTC | CASRAGKETQYF
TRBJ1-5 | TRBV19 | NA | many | TGTGCCAGTAGTGGTTGGCAGAACAATCAGCCCCAGCATTTT | CASSGWQNNQPQHF
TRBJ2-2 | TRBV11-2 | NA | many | TGTGCCAGCAGCTTAAAACAGGGTGCAACCGGGGAGCTGTTTTTT | CASSLKQGATGELFF
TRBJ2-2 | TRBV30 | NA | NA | TGTGCCTGGGACGCAGGTGGCGGGGAGCTGTTTTTT | CAWDAGGGELFF
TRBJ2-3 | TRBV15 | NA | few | TGTGCCACCAGCAGAATGGCTAGTATTAGCACAGATACGCAGTATTTT | CATSRMASISTDTQYF
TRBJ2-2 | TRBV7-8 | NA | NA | TGTGCCAGCAGCCGGGTTGGAGCCGGGGAGCTGCTTTTT | CASSRVGAGELLF
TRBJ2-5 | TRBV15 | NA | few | TGTGCCACCAGCTCCAGTGGGGGGGCCGCTGAGACCCAGTACTTC | CATSSSGGAAETQYF
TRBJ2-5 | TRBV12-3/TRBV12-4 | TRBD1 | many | TGTGCCAGCAGTTTAAGACAGGGGGCGACGGTCGGTTCCGAGACCCAGTACTTC | CASSLRQGATVGSETQYF
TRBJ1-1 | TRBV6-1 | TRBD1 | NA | TGTGCCAGCAGTGAGCGGGACAGCCTTGGAGCTTTCTTT | CASSERDSLGAFF
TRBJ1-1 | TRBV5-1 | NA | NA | TGCGCCAGCAGCTTCGGAAGAACTACGAACACTGAAGCTTTCTTT | CASSFGRTTNTEAFF
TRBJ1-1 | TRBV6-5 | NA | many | TGTGCCAGCACCATCACCGGTTACACTGAAGCTTTCTTT | CASTITGYTEAFF
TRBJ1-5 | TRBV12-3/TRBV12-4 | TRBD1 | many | TGTGCCAGCAGTTTAGCCCAGGGGGCACGTGCGCATTTT | CASSLAQGARAHF
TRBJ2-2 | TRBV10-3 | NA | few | TGTGCCATCAGAGGTCGGCGCATAGGACAGATTCCCACCGGGGAGCTGTTTTTT | CAIRGRRIGQIPTGELFF
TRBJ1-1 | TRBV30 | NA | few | TGTGCCTGGAGTGCGAATTGGGGCGACGCTTTCTTT | CAWSANWGDAFF
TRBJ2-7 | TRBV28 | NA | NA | TGTGCCAGCAGGACACGGTTCAGCCACGAGCAGTACTTC | CASRTRFSHEQYF
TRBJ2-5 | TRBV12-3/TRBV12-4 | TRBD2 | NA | TGTGCCAGCAACTTACCGGGACTAGCGGGGGTCCAAGAGACCCAGTACTTC | CASNLPGLAGVQETQYF
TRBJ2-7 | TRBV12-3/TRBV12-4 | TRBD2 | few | TGTGCCAGCAGTTTATCGGGACTAGCGGCCTACGAGCAGTACTTC | CASSLSGLAAYEQYF
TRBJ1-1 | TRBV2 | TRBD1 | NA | TGTGCCAGCAGTGAAGCCAGGGGGCTTGCGGACACTGAAGCTTTCTTT | CASSEARGLADTEAFF
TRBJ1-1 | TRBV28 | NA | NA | TGTGCCAGCAGTTTTCGGGGTTCGGCTTTCTTT | CASSFRGSAFF
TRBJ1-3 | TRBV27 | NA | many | TGTGCCAGCAGTTTATGGCCCCCGGGAGGTGGAAACACCATATATTTT | CASSLWPPGGGNTIYF
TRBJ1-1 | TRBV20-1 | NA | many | TGCAGTGCTAGAATGGACACCTTTAACACTGAAGCTTTCTTT | CSARMDTFNTEAFF
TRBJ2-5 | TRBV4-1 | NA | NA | TGCGCCAGCAGTTCTTCAGCTTTCCAAGAGACCCAGTACTTC | CASSSSAFQETQYF
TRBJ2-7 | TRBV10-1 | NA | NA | TGCGCCAGCTCTCCGAGAGGAGTAGTCCACGAGCAGTACTTC | CASSPRGVVHEQYF
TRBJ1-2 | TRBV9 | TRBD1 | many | TGTGCCAGCAGCCCCGGGACAGCTATATCCTATGGCTACACCTTC | CASSPGTAISYGYTF
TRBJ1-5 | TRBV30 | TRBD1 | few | TGTGCCTGGAGTGGGGGACAGGTCAATCAGCCCCAGCATTTT | CAWSGGQVNQPQHF
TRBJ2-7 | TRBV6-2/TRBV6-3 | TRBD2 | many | TGTGCCAGCAGATTAGCGGGGGCCAACTACGAGCAGTACTTC | CASRLAGANYEQYF
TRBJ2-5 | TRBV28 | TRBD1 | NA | TGTGCCAGCAGTCGACGGACAGGGGATAAGGGCGAGACCCAGTACTTC | CASSRRTGDKGETQYF
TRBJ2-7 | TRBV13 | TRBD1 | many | TGTGCCAGCAGCTTATGGGGACAGGGGGCTGGGTACGAGCAGTACTTC | CASSLWGQGAGYEQYF
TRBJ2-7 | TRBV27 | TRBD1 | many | TGTGCCAGCAGCCGGACAGGGGGAAACGAGCAGTACTTC | CASSRTGGNEQYF
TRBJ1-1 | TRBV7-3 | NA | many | TGTGCCAGCAGCTCAACCAGGGGTGGGGAAGCTTTCTTT | CASSSTRGGEAFF
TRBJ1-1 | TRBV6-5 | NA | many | TGTGCCAGCAGTTCTCGAGGGGAGGGATTTGACACTGAAGCTTTCTTT | CASSSRGEGFDTEAFF
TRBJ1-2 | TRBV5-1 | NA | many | TGCGCCAGCAGCTTGGTCGGGGGCGCGGATGGCTACACCTTC | CASSLVGGADGYTF
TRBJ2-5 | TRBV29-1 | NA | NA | TGCAGCGTTGAACAGGGTATGGAGACCCAGTACTTC | CSVEQGMETQYF